The 5 T cell receptor beta chains below come from one sample, sequenced in a study of cytomegalovirus exposure and HLA in healthy donors. The PCR employed 60 Vbeta primers together with 13 Jbeta primers. Data came from immunoSEQ multiplex PCR; TCRdb stores just in-frame clones and leaves some out. The data show about 140,000 clones, approximately 75% seen once. The material sequenced was PBMCs. These receptor sequences come from a middle-aged man in good health and CMV-seropositive.

This rearrangement joins TRBV7-6 to TRBJ2-5; 7 bases match TRBD2. The closer fit of TRBJ2-7 to the DNA end suggests the J call may be wrong. Germline V gene data show CDR1 as SGHVS and CDR2 as FNYEAQ. The CDR3 length is 16 residues. CDR3 in DNA: TGTGCCAGCAGCTTCCAAGCGGGGAGTATCCCCTACGAGCAGTACTTC. It codes for CASSFQAGSIPYEQYF.

The J gene is TRBJ1-2, the V gene TRBV19; 9 nucleotides agree with TRBD1. The V segment lost 6 bases and the J segment 3 bases; nucleotides outside the gene matches: 11. CDR3 size: 16 residues. The germline CDR1 and CDR2 sequences are LNHDA and SQIVND (reference sequence). CDR3 nucleotide sequence: TGTGCCAGTAGAAGACAGGGGGTCAGAGGGGACTATGGCTACACCTTC. Translation gives CASRRQGVRGDYGYTF.

This clone was counted at least ten times. The chain joins TRBV28 to TRBJ1-2, with TRBD1 matching over 7 bases. The germline V gene has CDR1 MDHEN and CDR2 SYDVKM. CDR3 length equals 13 residues. The trim removed 8 bases at V and 5 bases at J, leaving 8 bases unmatched. CDR3 DNA sequence: TGTGCCAGCGCGGGGACAGCCGGTTATGGCTACACCTTC. Translated, it gives CASAGTAGYGYTF.

This rearrangement joins TRBV6-1 to TRBJ1-5; tentatively, D is TRBD1 (5 bases). CDR1 MNHNS and CDR2 SASEGT come from the germline V gene. The CDR3 length is 14 residues. V was trimmed by 4 bases and J by 0 bases, leaving 7 bases between them. The CDR3 nucleotides are TGTGCCAGCAGTGGACAGTTTAGCAATCAGCCCCAGCATTTT. It translates to CASSGQFSNQPQHF.

This chain joins TRBV11-2 and TRBJ1-1; D is undetermined. CDR3 length: 13 amino acids. Per the germline V gene, CDR1 is SGHAT and CDR2 is FQNNGV. The V end was cut by 7 bases, the J end by 7 bases, with 16 bases between. The CDR3 coding sequence is TGTGCCAGCACCCACCGGGGAAAGATTGAAGCTTTCTTT. It codes for CASTHRGKIEAFF. The full variable domain, with the rest looked up from reference TRBV11-2 and TRBJ1-1, is EAGVAQSPRYKIIEKRQSVAFWCNPISGHATLYWYQQILGQGPKLLIQFQNNGVVDDSQLPKDRFSAERLKGVDSTLKIQPAKLEDSAVYLCASTHRGKIEAFFGQGTRLTVV.